These T cell receptor beta chains were read from a single sample in a study of cytomegalovirus exposure and HLA in healthy donors. This table comes from immunoSEQ multiplex PCR, and its TCRdb copy is limited to in-frame clones, with some not included. Among 150,000 to 200,000 clones listed, around three quarters were seen once. The material sequenced was PBMCs. The receptors come from a woman aged 45 to 65 in good health and CMV-seronegative. Each CDR3 is given with its conserved first and last residue. A D gene is named only where the DNA matches it firmly. Clone size is not always given. Where it is, it says once, few, many or a class for expanded clones.

TRBV19	TRBD1	TRBJ1-5	.	CASSNSLGQTNQPQHF	TGTGCCAGTAGTAACAGCTTGGGACAGACAAATCAGCCCCAGCATTTT
TRBV6-1	TRBD1	TRBJ2-1	.	CASNRDRGTNEQFF	TGTGCCAGCAACCGGGACAGGGGTACTAATGAGCAGTTCTTC
TRBV19	TRBD1	TRBJ2-1	.	CASSIVGQGDNEQFF	TGTGCCAGTAGTATAGTGGGACAGGGTGACAATGAGCAGTTCTTC
TRBV19	TRBD1	TRBJ1-5	.	CASSRDRESQPQHF	TGTGCCAGTAGTAGGGACAGGGAAAGTCAGCCCCAGCATTTT
TRBV5-8	.	TRBJ2-3	.	CASSPRRGTDTQYF	TGTGCCAGCAGCCCCAGGAGGGGCACAGATACGCAGTATTTT
TRBV18	.	TRBJ2-5	.	CASSLNQETQYF	TGTGCCAGCTCACTAAACCAAGAGACCCAGTACTTC
TRBV7-3	TRBD1	TRBJ1-1	.	CASSSPTGGGHTEAFF	TGTGCCAGCAGCTCCCCCACAGGGGGCGGGCACACTGAAGCTTTCTTT
TRBV4-3	.	TRBJ2-3	.	CASSQDLGSRTDTQYF	TGCGCCAGCAGCCAAGATCTAGGTAGTCGCACAGATACGCAGTATTTT
TRBV30	TRBD2	TRBJ2-7	few	CAWRPGLAGEPPPVGGEQYF	TGTGCCTGGAGACCGGGACTAGCGGGAGAGCCTCCCCCCGTCGGCGGCGAGCAGTACTTC
TRBV5-6	TRBD2	TRBJ2-7	once	CASSAHGGRDGQYF	TGTGCCAGCAGCGCACATGGGGGGAGGGACGGACAGTACTTC
TRBV5-5	.	TRBJ2-7	.	CASSLEGPEQYF	TGTGCCAGCAGCTTGGAGGGGCCCGAGCAGTACTTC
TRBV5-1	TRBD1	TRBJ2-2	.	CASSRTGANTGELFF	TGCGCCAGCAGCCGAACAGGGGCTAACACCGGGGAGCTGTTTTTT
TRBV5-4	.	TRBJ2-6	.	CASSLITAGANVLTF	TGTGCCAGCAGCTTGATAACTGCTGGGGCCAACGTCCTGACTTTC
TRBV28	TRBD2	TRBJ2-2	.	CASSLAGGRNTGELFF	TGTGCCAGCAGTTTAGCGGGGGGGAGGAACACCGGGGAGCTGTTTTTT
TRBV6-1	.	TRBJ1-5	.	CASSNPTRQPQHF	TGTGCCAGCAGTAACCCAACACGTCAGCCCCAGCATTTT
TRBV6-1	TRBD1	TRBJ2-1	.	CASLGQKYNEQFF	TGTGCCAGCCTGGGACAGAAATACAATGAGCAGTTCTTC
TRBV11-3	TRBD1	TRBJ2-2	.	CASSLAGQGVAGELFF	TGTGCCAGCAGCTTAGCTGGACAGGGGGTAGCCGGGGAGCTGTTTTTT
TRBV5-8	.	TRBJ1-2	.	CASSLDVRGCGYTF	TGTGCCAGCAGCTTGGACGTCAGGGGTTGTGGCTACACCTTC
TRBV13	.	TRBJ2-7	.	CASSSRDLGSSYEQYF	TGTGCCAGCAGCTCCCGGGACTTGGGGAGCTCCTACGAGCAGTACTTC
TRBV27	.	TRBJ1-5	.	CASSFRGNQPQHF	TGTGCCAGCAGTTTTCGTGGCAATCAGCCCCAGCATTTT
TRBV7-9	.	TRBJ1-1	.	CASSLGTREAFF	TGTGCCAGCAGCTTAGGGACTCGTGAAGCTTTCTTT
TRBV25-1	.	TRBJ2-2	.	CASSCPRQKSNTGELFF	TGTGCCAGCAGTTGCCCCCGACAGAAATCGAACACCGGGGAGCTGTTTTTT
TRBV6-5	.	TRBJ1-2	once	CASRPWTTDYGYTF	TGTGCCAGCAGACCTTGGACTACGGACTATGGCTACACCTTC
TRBV7-8	.	TRBJ2-3	.	CASSFGQQSTDTQYF	TGTGCCAGCAGCTTTGGACAGCAGAGCACAGATACGCAGTATTTT